The clone carrying this T cell receptor (beta chain) was recorded at least ten times. The CDR3 has 15 amino acids. Trimming took 0 bases from V and 3 from J, leaving 15 bases between them. CDR1 and CDR2 from the germline V gene are GTSNPN and SVGIG (reference sequence). Clinical symptoms, serum thyroxine and TRAb, thyroid ultrasound and orbital computed tomography together formed the diagnostic basis. What was amplified from RNA transcripts were TCR beta CDR3 regions. The primer set for the first-round RT-PCR of the TCR CDR3 was HTBI. TCRdb used MiXCR to reprocess the multiplex PCR reads, holding one entry per CDR3 protein. Found here are hundreds of thousands of distinct CDR3 sequences, about 15% of them singletons; the top ten hold 9.5% to 15%. The data derive from a study of T cells in Graves' hyperthyroidism and ophthalmopathy.

The chain joins TRBV30 to TRBJ2-7; D may match TRBD1 or TRBD2 (6 bases each). The TCR comes from a woman aged 50 to 60 with Graves' ophthalmopathy. Sequencing used blood. CDR3 nucleotide sequence: TGTGCCTGGAGTGTGTGGGGGGCGGTTAACTACGAGCAGTACTTC. Encoded protein: CAWSVWGAVNYEQYF.